The TCR beta chain described here comes from a study of CD8 T cells in Susac syndrome. In this sample, this clonotype turned up once. The germline V gene has CDR1 SGHVS and CDR2 FQNEAQ. There are 14 residues in the CDR3. V lost 5 bases to trimming and J lost 9 bases, with 17 bases between them. Random-hexamer reverse transcription was applied to about 0.5 to 1 ug RNA. MiXCR was run by TCRdb on the immunoSEQ multiplex PCR reads, yielding one entry per CDR3 protein. This repertoire shows tens of thousands of distinct CDR3 sequences, about 92% found once; its top ten account for around 0.15%. The material sequenced was CD4+ T cells from PBMCs. The source of this sequence is a human donor with Susac syndrome. This chain connects TRBV7-8 to TRBJ2-4; D might be TRBD2 (6 bases). This chain's CDR3 is CASSGGVGRTIQYF. CDR3 nucleotides: TGTGCCAGCAGCGGCGGGGTAGGCCGGACCATTCAGTACTTC.